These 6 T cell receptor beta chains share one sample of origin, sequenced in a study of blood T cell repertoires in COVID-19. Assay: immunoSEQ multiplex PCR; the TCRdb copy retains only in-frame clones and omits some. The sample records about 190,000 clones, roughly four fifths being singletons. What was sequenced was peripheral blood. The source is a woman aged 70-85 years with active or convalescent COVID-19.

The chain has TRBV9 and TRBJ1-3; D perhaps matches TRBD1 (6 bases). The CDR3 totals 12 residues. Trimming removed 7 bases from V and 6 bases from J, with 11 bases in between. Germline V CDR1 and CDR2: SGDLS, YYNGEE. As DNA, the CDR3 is TGTGCCAGCGGAGGGGGGGAAAACACCATATATTTT. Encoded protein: CASGGGENTIYF.

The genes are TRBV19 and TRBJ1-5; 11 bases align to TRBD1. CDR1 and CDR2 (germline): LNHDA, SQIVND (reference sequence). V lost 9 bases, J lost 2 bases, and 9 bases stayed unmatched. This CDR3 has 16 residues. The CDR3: CASRIGQGAGNQPQHF. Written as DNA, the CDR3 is TGTGCCAGCCGAATTGGACAGGGGGCTGGCAATCAGCCCCAGCATTTT.

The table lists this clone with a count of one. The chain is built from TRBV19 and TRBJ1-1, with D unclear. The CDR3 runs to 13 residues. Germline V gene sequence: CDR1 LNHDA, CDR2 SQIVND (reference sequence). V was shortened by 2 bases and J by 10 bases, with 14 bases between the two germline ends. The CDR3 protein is CASSISGEGVAFF. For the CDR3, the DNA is TGTGCCAGTAGTATATCCGGCGAAGGAGTAGCTTTCTTT. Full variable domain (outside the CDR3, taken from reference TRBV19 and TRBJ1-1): DGGITQSPKYLFRKEGQNVTLSCEQNLNHDAMYWYRQDPGQGLRLIYYSQIVNDFQKGDIAEGYSVSREKKESFPLTVTSAQKNPTAFYLCASSISGEGVAFFGQGTRLTVV.

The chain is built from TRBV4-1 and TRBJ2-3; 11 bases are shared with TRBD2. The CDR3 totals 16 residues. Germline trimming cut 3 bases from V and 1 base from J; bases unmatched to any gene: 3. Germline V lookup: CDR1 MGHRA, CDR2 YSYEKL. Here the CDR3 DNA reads TGCGCCAGCAGCCAGGCGGGACTAGCGGGCACAGATACGCAGTATTTT. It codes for CASSQAGLAGTDTQYF.

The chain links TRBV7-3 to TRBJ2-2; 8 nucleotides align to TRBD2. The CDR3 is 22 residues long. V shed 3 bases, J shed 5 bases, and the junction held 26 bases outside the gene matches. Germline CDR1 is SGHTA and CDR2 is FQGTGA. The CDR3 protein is CASSFPEIVGLAGPTGTGELFF. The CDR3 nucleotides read TGTGCCAGCAGCTTCCCCGAAATAGTGGGGCTAGCGGGCCCAACCGGGACCGGGGAGCTGTTTTTT.

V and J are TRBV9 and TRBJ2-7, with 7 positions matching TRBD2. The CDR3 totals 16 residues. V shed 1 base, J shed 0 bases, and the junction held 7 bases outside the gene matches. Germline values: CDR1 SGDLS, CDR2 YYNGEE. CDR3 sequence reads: CASSVTGREISYEQYF. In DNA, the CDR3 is TGTGCCAGCAGCGTAACGGGGAGGGAAATCTCCTACGAGCAGTACTTC.